A single sample is the source of the 8 T cell receptor beta chains below, sequenced in a study of response to subunit inactivated influenza vaccine. TCRdb itself ran the RT-PCR reads through MiXCR, one entry per CDR3 protein. The sample yields about 830,000 distinct CDR3 sequences, approximately 17% seen once. Here the sequenced sample was PBMCs from blood, taken around 5 days after vaccination. Source of these receptors: a man aged 45-65 years who received an inactivated influenza vaccine.

This clonotype was detected ten times or more. This rearrangement joins TRBV12-3 or TRBV12-4 to TRBJ1-1; D is uncertain. The CDR3 contains 14 residues. V was trimmed by 5 bases and J by 0 bases, leaving 10 bases between them. CDR3 DNA sequence: TGTGCCAGCAGTCAGCAACAAGTGAACACTGAAGCTTTCTTT. It codes for CASSQQQVNTEAFF.

The rearrangement joins TRBV7-8 to TRBJ1-5, with D unclear. Germline V gives CDR1 SGHVS, CDR2 FQNEAQ. The V and J ends lost 4 bases and 3 bases respectively, with 10 bases between them. There are 14 residues in the CDR3. CDR3 protein: CASSSGQINQPQHF. The CDR3 DNA reads TGTGCCAGCAGCTCAGGCCAGATCAATCAGCCCCAGCATTTT.

The chain's CDR3 is CAISDVAGSSYNEQFF. The DNA of the CDR3 is TGTGCCATCAGTGACGTAGCGGGGAGCTCCTACAATGAGCAGTTCTTC. The chain is built from TRBV10-3 and TRBJ2-1, with 8 bases lining up with TRBD2. V trimming: 3 bases; J trimming: 0 bases; junction bases outside the gene matches: 4. Germline V lookup: CDR1 ENHRY, CDR2 SYGVKD. This CDR3 comprises 16 residues.

For this clonotype: The germline gene is not matched at one end of the junction; a read error may be the cause. The V gene is TRBV11-3, the J gene TRBJ2-1; D is undetermined. CDR1 is SGHNT, CDR2 YENEEA, per germline. The CDR3 is made up of 13 amino acids. CDR3: CASSLTTHYEKFF. The CDR3 DNA reads TGTGCCAGCAGCTTAACTACCCACTATGAGAAGTTCTTC.

This clonotype was detected ten times or more. The chain recombines TRBV7-9 with TRBJ2-7, with 7 bases aligning to TRBD1. Germline loops: CDR1 SEHNR, CDR2 FQNEAQ (reference sequence). The J segment lost 2 bases and the V segment lost 5 bases, leaving 6 bases of the junction unmatched. This CDR3 has 14 residues. Here the CDR3 reads CASSPGTATYEQYF. The CDR3 coding sequence is TGTGCCAGCAGCCCAGGGACAGCCACCTACGAGCAGTACTTC. Full variable domain (remainder filled in from reference TRBV7-9 and TRBJ2-7): DTGVSQNPRHKITKRGQNVTFRCDPISEHNRLYWYRQTLGQGPEFLTYFQNEAQLEKSRLLSDRFSAERPKGSFSTLEIQRTEQGDSAMYLCASSPGTATYEQYFGPGTRLTVT.

J is TRBJ1-5 and V is TRBV6-2 or TRBV6-3, with TRBD1 as a possible D gene (5 bases). The germline V and J ends were trimmed by 6 bases and 3 bases, with 15 bases remaining between them. The CDR3 contains 15 residues. Germline values: CDR1 MNHEY, CDR2 SVGEGT. Here the CDR3 DNA reads TGTGCCAGCAGAGAGAGGGGAAGAGTCAATCAGCCCCAGCATTTT. It codes for CASRERGRVNQPQHF.

This clonotype was counted a few times. The rearrangement links TRBV6-2 or TRBV6-3 to TRBJ1-6, with D unresolved. The CDR3 contains 12 residues. V lost 7 bases, J lost 10 bases, and 11 bases lay in between. Germline loops: CDR1 MNHEY, CDR2 SVGEGT. The CDR3 DNA sequence: TGTGCCAGCAACACGGGCAAGTCACCCCTCCACTTT. This sequence encodes CASNTGKSPLHF.

The rearrangement joins TRBV7-2 to TRBJ1-6; 7 positions match TRBD1. CDR1 SGHTA and CDR2 FQGNSA come from the germline V gene. Trimming removed 0 bases from V and 6 bases from J; junction bases left unmatched: 5. The CDR3 is made up of 16 amino acids. The CDR3 protein is CASSLAQGVGNSPLHF. For the CDR3, the DNA is TGTGCCAGCAGCTTAGCCCAGGGGGTGGGTAATTCACCCCTCCACTTT.